This is a list of T cell receptor beta chains from one sample in a study of CD8 T cells in Susac syndrome. A single record per CDR3 protein comes from TCRdb applying MiXCR to the immunoSEQ multiplex PCR reads. The sample has 250,000 to 300,000 distinct CDR3 sequences, 70% to 90% seen once. What was sequenced was CD8+ T cells from PBMCs. The source is a human donor with multiple sclerosis. Both conserved end residues are part of each CDR3. Fields, in order: J gene, V gene, CDR3 protein.

j_call: TRBJ2-2
v_call: TRBV5-1
cdr3_aa: CASSLKGVSVGELFF

j_call: TRBJ2-7
v_call: TRBV5-4
cdr3_aa: CASSFLDSYEQYF

j_call: TRBJ1-1
v_call: TRBV5-1
cdr3_aa: CASSLATVGNTEAFF

j_call: TRBJ2-3
v_call: TRBV15
cdr3_aa: CATSRDRQDTQYF

j_call: TRBJ1-1
v_call: TRBV2
cdr3_aa: CASGAGEGNTEAFF

j_call: TRBJ2-7
v_call: TRBV12-3/TRBV12-4
cdr3_aa: CASSLGGGERYEQYF

j_call: TRBJ2-6
v_call: TRBV5-8
cdr3_aa: CASSQEGFSGANVLTF

j_call: TRBJ2-3
v_call: TRBV20-1
cdr3_aa: CSAPDGISYTDTQYF

j_call: TRBJ1-4
v_call: TRBV4-2
cdr3_aa: CASSQETGSSEKLFF

j_call: TRBJ2-7
v_call: TRBV20-1
cdr3_aa: CSAEEGQGVHEQYF

j_call: TRBJ2-7
v_call: TRBV7-9
cdr3_aa: CASSQIAGYEQYF

j_call: TRBJ1-5
v_call: TRBV7-9
cdr3_aa: CASSSGQGSQPQHF

j_call: TRBJ2-7
v_call: TRBV9
cdr3_aa: CASSGGQGYEQYF

j_call: TRBJ2-1
v_call: TRBV25-1
cdr3_aa: CASSESGRDTYNEQFF

j_call: TRBJ2-1
v_call: TRBV29-1
cdr3_aa: CSARKAATGGGQFF

j_call: TRBJ2-1
v_call: TRBV29-1
cdr3_aa: CSVGGWTSGNSYNEQFF

j_call: TRBJ2-5
v_call: TRBV28
cdr3_aa: CAIRTARSQETQYF

j_call: TRBJ2-2
v_call: TRBV7-8
cdr3_aa: CASLGRGELFF

j_call: TRBJ2-2
v_call: TRBV4-3
cdr3_aa: CASSQDLNRGGELFF

j_call: TRBJ1-1
v_call: TRBV20-1
cdr3_aa: CSARDRQGGNTEAFF

j_call: TRBJ1-4
v_call: TRBV6-1
cdr3_aa: CASSLSTGGMEKLFF

j_call: TRBJ2-1
v_call: TRBV3-1
cdr3_aa: CASRSKTRGEQFF

j_call: TRBJ2-3
v_call: TRBV20-1
cdr3_aa: CSARDGQRGMQYF

j_call: TRBJ1-1
v_call: TRBV9
cdr3_aa: CASSQVMNTEAFF

j_call: TRBJ2-3
v_call: TRBV4-3
cdr3_aa: CASSQVRDYTDTQYF

j_call: TRBJ1-6
v_call: TRBV10-3
cdr3_aa: CAISEQGTNSPLHF

j_call: TRBJ2-1
v_call: TRBV2
cdr3_aa: CASKEQTGTELFF

j_call: TRBJ2-7
v_call: TRBV4-3
cdr3_aa: CASSQDVSYEQYF